The clone carrying this TCR beta chain was picked up many times. Its antigen remains unidentified. The record originates from a study of early T cells in non-severe SARS-CoV-2 infection. Study-level background: Chains were not paired, and sequencing was done on bulk RNA from unsorted whole blood.

This CDR3 has 15 residues. The V gene end was trimmed by 0 bases and the J gene end by 9 bases; junction bases not matched to a gene: 8. Germline V gene lookup returns CDR1 DFQATT and CDR2 SNEGSKA (reference sequence). Study findings and constraints: Reliance on VDJdb matching favored anti-spike CD8 responses; private and CD4 specificities were missed.

The TCR library protocol was used to attach unique molecular identifiers. These identifiers were attached to individual cDNA molecules. One entry per CDR3 protein results from TCRdb running MiXCR on the 5' RACE reads. The data hold about 35,000 distinct CDR3 sequences, with about 4.5% observed a single time. The sample taken for sequencing was whole blood. The rearrangement links TRBV20-1 to TRBJ2-1, with TRBD1 identical over 10 bases. This TCR came from an adult who was a healthcare worker with PCR-confirmed SARS-CoV-2 infection or an uninfected control (not recorded which). CDR3 region: CSARDDRGRRSEQFF. DNA of the CDR3: TGCAGTGCTAGAGATGACAGGGGGCGTCGTAGTGAGCAGTTCTTC.